One sample yielded the 26 T cell receptor beta chains listed below, sequenced in a study of OX40 agonist ivuxolimab in advanced cancers. TCRdb keeps only in-frame clones here, not all; method: immunoSEQ multiplex PCR. This sample has tens of thousands of clones, with 90% found just once. Material: CD4+ or CD8+ T cells sorted from blood, obtained in a trial of the OX40 agonist ivuxolimab. The source is an adult with an advanced solid tumor such as melanoma, head and neck, liver or kidney cancer.

The chain employs TRBV11-2 and TRBJ2-7, with 7 bases fitting TRBD1. The germline CDR1 and CDR2 sequences are SGHAT and FQNNGV. The CDR3 has 13 residues. Trimming cost V 5 bases and J 2 bases; bases outside gene matches: 3. This chain's CDR3 is CASSPTGPYEQYF. The DNA of the CDR3 is TGTGCCAGCAGCCCGACAGGGCCCTACGAGCAGTACTTC. Complete variable domain (other parts from reference TRBV11-2 and TRBJ2-7): EAGVAQSPRYKIIEKRQSVAFWCNPISGHATLYWYQQILGQGPKLLIQFQNNGVVDDSQLPKDRFSAERLKGVDSTLKIQPAKLEDSAVYLCASSPTGPYEQYFGPGTRLTVT.

This clone was recorded only once. V gene TRBV4-1 combines with J gene TRBJ1-4; the D gene is possibly TRBD1 (6 bases). Trimming pared 1 base from V and 4 bases from J, leaving 13 bases between. This CDR3 comprises 16 residues. Germline V gene data show CDR1 as MGHRA and CDR2 as YSYEKL. The CDR3: CASSQAPGQFNEKLFF. CDR3 bases: TGCGCCAGCAGCCAAGCCCCCGGACAGTTTAATGAAAAACTGTTTTTT.

The V call is TRBV5-1, the J call TRBJ2-1; perhaps TRBD1 as D (5 bases). V was trimmed by 4 bases and J by 7 bases, leaving 18 bases between them. The CDR3 contains 15 residues. Germline CDR1 SGHRS, CDR2 YFSETQ. As DNA, the CDR3 is TGCGCCAGCAGCCTCGGCCAGGGCCGCTGGAATGAGCAGTTCTTC. Amino acids: CASSLGQGRWNEQFF.

V gene TRBV4-2 combines with J gene TRBJ2-5; possible D gene TRBD1, 6 bases. The end of the DNA fits TRBJ2-7 better, so the J call may be wrong. Per the germline V gene, CDR1 is LGHNA and CDR2 is YNFKEQ. The CDR3 consists of 14 residues. The CDR3 region is CASSQDPNRDEQYF. The CDR3 DNA sequence: TGTGCCAGCAGCCAAGATCCCAACAGGGACGAGCAGTACTTC.

The chain employs TRBV7-9 and TRBJ2-1, with D possibly being TRBD2 (6 bases). CDR3 length: 16 amino acids. Germline assignment: CDR1 SEHNR and CDR2 FQNEAQ (reference sequence). The V end lost 7 bases, the J end lost 7 bases, and 23 bases lay between the germline ends. CDR3 loop: CASTNTPGRRGNEQFF. The CDR3 DNA follows: TGTGCCAGCACCAATACCCCGGGGAGACGGGGGAATGAGCAGTTCTTC.

The chain recombines TRBV2 with TRBJ2-7; no clear D. V shed 2 bases and J shed 6 bases, with 8 bases lying between them. CDR3 size: 12 residues. The V gene's germline CDR1 is SNHLY and CDR2 FYNNEI. In nucleotides, the CDR3 is TGTGCCAGCAGTGAAAGTTGGGCCGAGCAGTACTTC. Encoded protein: CASSESWAEQYF.

The chain links TRBV29-1 to TRBJ2-7, with unresolved D. The germline V gene has CDR1 SQVTM and CDR2 ANQGSEA. Deletions cut 5 bases from V and 0 bases from J, with 8 bases between. The CDR3 has 12 residues. Here the CDR3 reads CSVNDISYEQYF. As DNA, the CDR3 is TGCAGCGTTAACGACATCTCCTACGAGCAGTACTTC.

V is TRBV28 and J is TRBJ2-5; 8 positions match TRBD2. This CDR3 spans 14 amino acids. The trim removed 8 bases at V and 4 bases at J, leaving 9 bases unmatched. Germline loops: CDR1 MDHEN, CDR2 SYDVKM. The CDR3 sequence is CASRGGGRRETQYF. CDR3 DNA: TGTGCCAGCCGGGGGGGAGGGCGGCGAGAGACCCAGTACTTC.

V usage is TRBV5-1 and J usage is TRBJ2-5; D is undetermined. Between the trimmed V and J ends, which lost 0 bases and 4 bases, there was a span of 10 bases. The length of the CDR3 is 14 residues. Germline CDR1 SGHRS, CDR2 YFSETQ. The CDR3 reads CASSLARPRETQYF. CDR3 DNA: TGCGCCAGCAGCTTGGCCAGACCGCGAGAGACCCAGTACTTC. Complete variable domain (other parts from reference TRBV5-1 and TRBJ2-5): KAGVTQTPRYLIKTRGQQVTLSCSPISGHRSVSWYQQTPGQGLQFLFEYFSETQRNKGNFPGRFSGRQFSNSRSEMNVSTLELGDSALYLCASSLARPRETQYFGPGTRLLVL.

This chain uses TRBV7-9 with TRBJ2-1; TRBD2 agrees at 11 bases. Germline lookup yields CDR1 SEHNR and CDR2 FQNEAQ (reference sequence). V shed 2 bases and J 5 bases; nucleotides not matched to a gene: 11. This CDR3 contains 18 residues. The CDR3 reads CASSLSRATSGGNNEQFF. DNA for the CDR3: TGTGCCAGCAGCTTATCCAGGGCCACTAGCGGGGGTAACAATGAGCAGTTCTTC.

V gene TRBV2 combines with J gene TRBJ2-5; 8 bases fit TRBD2. The V segment lost 6 bases and the J segment 5 bases; nucleotides outside the gene matches: 8. CDR3 length: 14 residues. In germline, CDR1 is SNHLY, CDR2 FYNNEI. The CDR3 coding sequence is TGTGCCAGCAGGGGGGGACTAGGTACCGAGACCCAGTACTTC. It encodes CASRGGLGTETQYF.

The J gene is TRBJ2-5, the V gene TRBV11-3, with D unclear. The CDR3 covers 15 residues. V lost 1 base, J lost 1 base, and 10 bases lay in between. Per the germline V gene, CDR1 is SGHNT and CDR2 is YENEEA. CDR3 nucleotide sequence: TGTGCCAGCAGCTTAGCTGTCATAGGCCAAGAGACCCAGTACTTC. It encodes CASSLAVIGQETQYF.

V gene TRBV28 combines with J gene TRBJ1-5; TRBD1 aligns across 10 bases. V shed 8 bases, J shed 5 bases, and the junction held 3 bases outside the gene matches. Germline values: CDR1 MDHEN, CDR2 SYDVKM. This CDR3 comprises 13 residues. In DNA form, the CDR3 reads TGTGCCAGCCGGGGGACAGGGGATCAGCCCCAGCATTTT. As protein: CASRGTGDQPQHF.

The rearrangement joins TRBV6-6 to TRBJ2-3; TRBD2 aligns across 11 bases. Germline values: CDR1 MNHNY, CDR2 SVGAGI (reference sequence). The CDR3 contains 16 residues. Germline trimming cut 8 bases from V and 2 bases from J; bases unmatched to any gene: 9. CDR3 coding DNA: TGTGCCAGCGCTTCGCGACTAGCGGGACTCACAGATACGCAGTATTTT. This gives the protein CASASRLAGLTDTQYF.

The chain has TRBV5-1 and TRBJ2-7, with no clear D. V was trimmed by 0 bases and J by 1 base, leaving 8 bases between them. Germline V gene data show CDR1 as SGHRS and CDR2 as YFSETQ. CDR3 length: 14 residues. This CDR3 is CASSLAATSYEQYF. CDR3 nucleotide sequence: TGCGCCAGCAGCTTGGCAGCCACGTCCTACGAGCAGTACTTC.

The rearrangement links TRBV11-3 to TRBJ2-3; perhaps TRBD2 as D (7 bases). Germline V gives CDR1 SGHNT, CDR2 YENEEA. The germline V and J ends were trimmed by 1 base and 8 bases, with 19 bases remaining between them. The CDR3 totals 16 residues. The CDR3 spells CASSLVLGGPPPTQYF. CDR3 nucleotides: TGTGCCAGCAGCTTAGTTCTGGGGGGGCCCCCCCCTACGCAGTATTTT.

To note about this clone: A much larger clonotype is one base distant, so this may be a read error. Other DNA variants within this sample encode the same CDR3. V usage is TRBV5-1 and J usage is TRBJ1-2; the D gene is possibly TRBD1 (5 bases). The germline V gene has CDR1 SGHRS and CDR2 YFSETQ. V gave up 4 bases and J gave up 7 bases, with 11 bases separating them. This CDR3 has 12 residues. Here the CDR3 DNA reads TGCGCCAGCAGCGTGGGACTCGCTGGCTACACCTTC. It yields the protein CASSVGLAGYTF.

This chain links TRBV4-2 with TRBJ2-7, with 9 nucleotides matching TRBD1. This CDR3 has 15 residues. Germline values: CDR1 LGHNA, CDR2 YNFKEQ. V gave up 0 bases and J gave up 3 bases; unmatched junction bases: 3. The CDR3 nucleotides are TGTGCCAGCAGCCAAGAGGGGACAGGGATCTACGAGCAGTACTTC. This translates into CASSQEGTGIYEQYF.

The chain links TRBV5-1 to TRBJ2-7; no clear D gene. V was pared by 0 bases and J by 0 bases, with 13 bases between. This CDR3 contains 16 residues. Germline lookup yields CDR1 SGHRS and CDR2 YFSETQ. The CDR3 is CASSLAILDVSYEQYF. DNA of the CDR3: TGCGCCAGCAGCTTGGCAATCCTAGACGTCTCCTACGAGCAGTACTTC. Together with reference TRBV5-1 and TRBJ2-7, the CDR3 gives the full variable domain: KAGVTQTPRYLIKTRGQQVTLSCSPISGHRSVSWYQQTPGQGLQFLFEYFSETQRNKGNFPGRFSGRQFSNSRSEMNVSTLELGDSALYLCASSLAILDVSYEQYFGPGTRLTVT.

The chain carries TRBV11-2 and TRBJ2-5, with 16 positions matching TRBD2. The CDR3 runs 17 residues. Unmatched junction bases numbered 5, after V lost 2 bases and J lost 5 bases. Germline values: CDR1 SGHAT, CDR2 FQNNGV. CDR3 nucleotides: TGTGCCAGCAGCTTACCCGGGACTAGCGGGAGGGGGGAGACCCAGTACTTC. Translation gives CASSLPGTSGRGETQYF.

The rearrangement links TRBV6-6 to TRBJ2-7; TRBD2 might be the D (5 bases). The V gene's germline CDR1 is MNHNY and CDR2 SVGAGI (reference sequence). The CDR3 has 14 amino acids. V lost 5 bases and J lost 5, with 16 bases in between. The CDR3: CASSHPAGAHEQYF. The DNA of the CDR3 is TGTGCCAGCAGTCACCCCGCGGGCGCCCACGAGCAGTACTTC.

The gene calls are TRBV2 and TRBJ2-2, with unresolved D. The length of the CDR3 is 11 residues. V was cut by 4 bases and J by 5 bases, with 2 bases left in between. Germline V gene sequence: CDR1 SNHLY, CDR2 FYNNEI. CDR3 region: CASSVTGELFF. The CDR3 region has the DNA TGTGCCAGCAGTGTAACCGGGGAGCTGTTTTTT.

V usage is TRBV30 and J usage is TRBJ1-5, with D uncertain. Germline lookup yields CDR1 GTSNPN and CDR2 SVGIG (reference sequence). With 0 bases removed from V and 4 bases from J, the gap between germline ends came to 7 bases. CDR3 length: 13 residues. CDR3 sequence: CAWSVRRNQPQHF. CDR3 DNA sequence: TGTGCCTGGAGTGTACGAAGGAATCAGCCCCAGCATTTT.

This clone has more than one count but fewer than ten. The gene calls are TRBV19 and TRBJ1-5, with 7 bases fitting TRBD1. This CDR3 contains 15 residues. The junction had 7 bases not matched to a gene; V was cut back by 3 bases and J by 5 bases. Germline V gives CDR1 LNHDA, CDR2 SQIVND (reference sequence). The CDR3, as DNA: TGTGCCAGTAGTATTCGCACAGGGGTTGATCAGCCCCAGCATTTT. Amino acid sequence: CASSIRTGVDQPQHF.

The chain couples TRBV7-6 to TRBJ2-7; 8 nucleotides match TRBD2. The CDR3 extends over 16 amino acids. Germline V gene sequence: CDR1 SGHVS, CDR2 FNYEAQ. V lost 1 base, J lost 4 bases, and 9 bases stayed unmatched. Here the CDR3 reads CASSLGASAGVYEQYF. CDR3 DNA: TGTGCCAGCAGCTTAGGAGCCTCAGCGGGAGTATACGAGCAGTACTTC.

This chain links TRBV28 with TRBJ1-1; D remains unclear. Germline CDR1 MDHEN, CDR2 SYDVKM. V dropped 5 bases and J dropped 10 bases, with 11 bases sitting between them. CDR3 length: 11 amino acids. The CDR3 protein is CASSPEFGAFF. The DNA for the CDR3 is TGTGCCAGCAGTCCAGAGTTTGGAGCTTTCTTT.